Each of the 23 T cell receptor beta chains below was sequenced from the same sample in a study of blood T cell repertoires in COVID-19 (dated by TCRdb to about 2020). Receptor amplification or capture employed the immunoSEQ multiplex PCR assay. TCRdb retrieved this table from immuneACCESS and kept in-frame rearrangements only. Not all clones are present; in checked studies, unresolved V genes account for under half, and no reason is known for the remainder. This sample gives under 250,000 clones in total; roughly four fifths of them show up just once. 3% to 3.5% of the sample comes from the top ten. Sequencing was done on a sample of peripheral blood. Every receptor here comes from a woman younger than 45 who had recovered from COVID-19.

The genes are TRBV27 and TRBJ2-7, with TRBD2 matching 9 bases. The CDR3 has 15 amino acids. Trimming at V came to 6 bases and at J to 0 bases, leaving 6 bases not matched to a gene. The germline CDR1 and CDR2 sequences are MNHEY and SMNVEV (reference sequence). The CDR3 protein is CASRDIAGDSYEQYF. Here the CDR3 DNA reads TGTGCCAGCAGGGACATAGCGGGGGACTCCTACGAGCAGTACTTC.

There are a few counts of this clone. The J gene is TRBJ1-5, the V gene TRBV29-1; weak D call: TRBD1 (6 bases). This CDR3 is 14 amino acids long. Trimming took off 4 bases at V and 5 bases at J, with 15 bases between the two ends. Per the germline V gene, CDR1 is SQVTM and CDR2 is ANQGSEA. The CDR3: CSVVEQGQDQPQHF. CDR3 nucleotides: TGCAGCGTTGTTGAGCAGGGGCAGGATCAGCCCCAGCATTTT.

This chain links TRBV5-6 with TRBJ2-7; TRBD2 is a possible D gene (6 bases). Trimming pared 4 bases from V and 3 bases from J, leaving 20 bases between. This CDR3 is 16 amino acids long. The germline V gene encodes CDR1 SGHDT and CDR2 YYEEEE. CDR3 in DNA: TGTGCCAGCAGCAAACCCAGGAGGGAGGTCAACTACGAGCAGTACTTC. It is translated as CASSKPRREVNYEQYF.

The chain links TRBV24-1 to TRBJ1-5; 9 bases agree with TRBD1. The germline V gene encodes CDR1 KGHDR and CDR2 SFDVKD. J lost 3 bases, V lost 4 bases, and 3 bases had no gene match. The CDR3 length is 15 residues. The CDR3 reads CATSEGTGSNQPQHF. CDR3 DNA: TGTGCCACCAGTGAGGGGACAGGGTCCAATCAGCCCCAGCATTTT.

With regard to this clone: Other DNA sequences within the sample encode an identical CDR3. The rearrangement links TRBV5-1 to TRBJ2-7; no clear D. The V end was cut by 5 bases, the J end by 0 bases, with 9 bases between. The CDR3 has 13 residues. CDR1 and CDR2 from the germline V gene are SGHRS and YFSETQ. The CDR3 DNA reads TGCGCCAGCAGTTTACGGTCCTCCTACGAGCAGTACTTC. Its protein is CASSLRSSYEQYF.

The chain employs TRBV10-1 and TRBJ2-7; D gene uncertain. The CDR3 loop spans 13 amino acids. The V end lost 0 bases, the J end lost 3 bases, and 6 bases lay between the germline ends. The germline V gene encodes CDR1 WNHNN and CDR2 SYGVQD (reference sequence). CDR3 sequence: CASSESGGYEQYF. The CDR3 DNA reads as TGCGCCAGCAGTGAGTCCGGCGGCTACGAGCAGTACTTC.

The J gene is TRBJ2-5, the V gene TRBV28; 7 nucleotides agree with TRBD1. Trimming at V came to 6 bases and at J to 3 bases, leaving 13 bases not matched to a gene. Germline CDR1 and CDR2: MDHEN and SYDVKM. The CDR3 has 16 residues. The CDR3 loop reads CASRSITGAAKETQYF. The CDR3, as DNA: TGTGCCAGCAGGTCCATTACAGGGGCCGCGAAAGAGACCCAGTACTTC.

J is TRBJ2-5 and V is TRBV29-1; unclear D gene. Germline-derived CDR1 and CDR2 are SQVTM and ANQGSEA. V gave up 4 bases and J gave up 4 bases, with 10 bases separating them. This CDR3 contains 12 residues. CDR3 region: CSVGPRSETQYF. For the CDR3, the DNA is TGCAGCGTTGGCCCCAGGTCAGAGACCCAGTACTTC. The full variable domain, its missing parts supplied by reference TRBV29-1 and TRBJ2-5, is SAVISQKPSRDICQRGTSLTIQCQVDSQVTMMFWYRQQPGQSLTLIATANQGSEATYESGFVIDKFPISRPNLTFSTLTVSNMSPEDSSIYLCSVGPRSETQYFGPGTRLLVL.

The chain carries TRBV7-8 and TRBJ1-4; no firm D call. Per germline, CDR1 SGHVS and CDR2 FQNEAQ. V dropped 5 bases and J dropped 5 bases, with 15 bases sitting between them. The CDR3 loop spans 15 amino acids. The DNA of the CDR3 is TGTGCCAGCAGCCGAGGACCCTCGGGGAATGAAAAACTGTTTTTT. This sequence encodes CASSRGPSGNEKLFF.

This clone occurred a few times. The chain's CDR3 is CASSSAFGTEAFF. The CDR3 DNA follows: TGTGCCAGCAGTAGTGCGTTCGGCACTGAAGCTTTCTTT. This chain uses TRBV11-3 with TRBJ1-1; D gene uncertain. Germline CDR1 reads SGHNT; CDR2 reads YENEEA. V lost 6 bases, J lost 4 bases, and 12 bases lay in between. The CDR3 totals 13 residues.

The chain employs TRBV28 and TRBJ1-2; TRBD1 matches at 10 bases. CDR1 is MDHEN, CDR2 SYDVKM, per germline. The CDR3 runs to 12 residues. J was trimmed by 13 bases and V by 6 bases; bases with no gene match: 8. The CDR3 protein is CASRSRDRGLTF. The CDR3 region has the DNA TGTGCCAGCAGATCCCGGGACAGGGGACTCACCTTC.

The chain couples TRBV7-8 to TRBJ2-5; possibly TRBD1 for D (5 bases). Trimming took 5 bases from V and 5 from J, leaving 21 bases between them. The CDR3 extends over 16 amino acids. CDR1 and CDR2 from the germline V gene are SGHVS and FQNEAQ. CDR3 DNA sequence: TGTGCCAGCAGCCCTCCTCCTGCAGGGTCGAGTGAGACCCAGTACTTC. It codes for CASSPPPAGSSETQYF.

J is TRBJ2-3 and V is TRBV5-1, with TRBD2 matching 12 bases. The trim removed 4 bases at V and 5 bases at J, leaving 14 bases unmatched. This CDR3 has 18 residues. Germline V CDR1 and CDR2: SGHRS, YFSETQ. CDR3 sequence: CASSTGPVLAGGIDTQYF. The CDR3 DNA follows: TGCGCCAGCAGCACCGGACCGGTACTAGCGGGAGGAATAGATACGCAGTATTTT.

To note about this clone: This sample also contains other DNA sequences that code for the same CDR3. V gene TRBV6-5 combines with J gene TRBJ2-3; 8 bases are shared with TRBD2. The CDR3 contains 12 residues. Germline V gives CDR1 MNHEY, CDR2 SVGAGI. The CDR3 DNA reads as TGTGCTTCGCGGGGGGCCACAGATACGCAGTATTTT. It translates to CASRGATDTQYF.

The CDR3 DNA follows: TGTACTGTAAGCTCTGGAAACACCATATATTTT. Amino acid sequence: CTVSSGNTIYF. The chain recombines TRBV28 with TRBJ1-3; no reliable D call. CDR3 size: 11 residues. The germline V gene encodes CDR1 MDHEN and CDR2 SYDVKM.

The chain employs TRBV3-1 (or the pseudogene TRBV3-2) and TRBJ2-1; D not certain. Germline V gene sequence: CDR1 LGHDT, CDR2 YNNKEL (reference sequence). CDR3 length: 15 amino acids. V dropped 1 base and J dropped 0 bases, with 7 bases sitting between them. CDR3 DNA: TGTGCCAGCAGCCAAGGCGTAGACTCCTACAATGAGCAGTTCTTC. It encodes CASSQGVDSYNEQFF.

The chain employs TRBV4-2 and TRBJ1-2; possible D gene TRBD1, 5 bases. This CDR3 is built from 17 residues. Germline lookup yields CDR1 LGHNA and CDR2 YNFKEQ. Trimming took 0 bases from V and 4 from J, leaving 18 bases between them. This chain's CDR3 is CASSQDLHPGSSYGYTF. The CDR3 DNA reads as TGTGCCAGCAGCCAAGATCTACATCCAGGGTCTAGCTATGGCTACACCTTC.

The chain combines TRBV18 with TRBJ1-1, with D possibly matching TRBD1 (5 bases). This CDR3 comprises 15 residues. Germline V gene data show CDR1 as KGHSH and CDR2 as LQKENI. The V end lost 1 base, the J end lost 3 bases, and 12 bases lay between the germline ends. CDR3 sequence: CASSPLTEEDTEAFF. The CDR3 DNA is TGTGCCAGCTCACCACTGACAGAAGAAGACACTGAAGCTTTCTTT.

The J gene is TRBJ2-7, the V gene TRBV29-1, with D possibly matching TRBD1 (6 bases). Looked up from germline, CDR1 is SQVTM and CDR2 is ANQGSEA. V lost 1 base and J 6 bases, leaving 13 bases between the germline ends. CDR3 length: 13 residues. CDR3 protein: CSVEGQGSGEQYF. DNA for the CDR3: TGCAGCGTTGAAGGCCAGGGGAGTGGCGAGCAGTACTTC.

CDR3 DNA sequence: TGCGCCAGCAGCTTGATCGGGAGCAATGAGCAGTTCTTC. It translates to CASSLIGSNEQFF. This chain uses TRBV5-1 with TRBJ2-1, with a weak D call TRBD2 (6 bases). This CDR3 comprises 13 residues. Germline V gene data show CDR1 as SGHRS and CDR2 as YFSETQ. Trimming removed 1 base at V and 6 bases at J, with 8 bases between.

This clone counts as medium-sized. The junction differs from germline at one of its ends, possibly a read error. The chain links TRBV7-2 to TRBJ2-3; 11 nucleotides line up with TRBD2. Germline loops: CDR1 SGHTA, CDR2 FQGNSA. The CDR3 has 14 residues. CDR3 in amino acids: CASSLVKLAGASHF. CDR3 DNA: TGTGCCAGCAGCTTAGTCAAACTAGCGGGAGCTTCGCATTTT. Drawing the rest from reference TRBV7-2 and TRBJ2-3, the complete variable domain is GAGVSQSPSNKVTEKGKDVELRCDPISGHTALYWYRQSLGQGLEFLIYFQGNSAPDKSGLPSDRFSAERTGGSVSTLTIQRTQQEDSAVYLCASSLVKLAGASHFGPGTRLTVL.

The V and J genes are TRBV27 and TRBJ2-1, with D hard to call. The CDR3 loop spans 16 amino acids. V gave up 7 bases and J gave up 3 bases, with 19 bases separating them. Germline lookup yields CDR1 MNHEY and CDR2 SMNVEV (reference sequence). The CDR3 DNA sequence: TGTGCCAGCACCGCATATCCGACTGCCCTCTACAATGAGCAGTTCTTC. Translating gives CASTAYPTALYNEQFF.

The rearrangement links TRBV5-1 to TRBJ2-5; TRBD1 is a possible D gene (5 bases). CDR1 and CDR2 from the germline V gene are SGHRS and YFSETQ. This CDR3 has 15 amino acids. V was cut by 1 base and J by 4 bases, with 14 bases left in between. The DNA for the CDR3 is TGCGCCAGCAGCTTGACAGGTGACTTACTAGAGACCCAGTACTTC. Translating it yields CASSLTGDLLETQYF.